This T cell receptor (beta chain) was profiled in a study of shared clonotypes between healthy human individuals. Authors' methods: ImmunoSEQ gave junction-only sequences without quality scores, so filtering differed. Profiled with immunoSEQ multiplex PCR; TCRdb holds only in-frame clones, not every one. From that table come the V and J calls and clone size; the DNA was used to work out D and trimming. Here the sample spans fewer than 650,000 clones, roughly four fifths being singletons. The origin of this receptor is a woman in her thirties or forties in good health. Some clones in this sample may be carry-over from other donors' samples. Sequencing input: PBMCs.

This CDR3 is CASKGSSGSGEQFF. The CDR3 DNA reads TGTGCCAGCAAGGGTTCTAGCGGGAGTGGTGAGCAGTTCTTC. The rearrangement links TRBV9 to TRBJ2-1; the match to TRBD2 covers 10 bases. V trimming: 6 bases; J trimming: 9 bases; junction bases outside the gene matches: 9. The CDR3 is 14 amino acids. Per the germline V gene, CDR1 is SGDLS and CDR2 is YYNGEE.